This is a list of T cell receptor beta chains from one sample in a study of cytomegalovirus exposure and HLA in healthy donors. Sequenced by immunoSEQ multiplex PCR; TCRdb stores in-frame clones only, minus some. The sample includes 250,000 to 400,000 clones, around 90% of them seen just once. The source material was PBMCs. These receptors were taken from a man aged 25-45 years in good health and CMV-seronegative. Each CDR3 is given with its conserved first and last residue. A D gene is named only where the DNA matches it firmly. The listing skips clone size in some rows; elsewhere it reads once, few, many or a size class.

>TRBV9|TRBJ2-1|once|NA
TGTGCCAGCAGCCCCCAGCCGGGACTGGCACACAATGAGCAGTTCTTC
CASSPQPGLAHNEQFF
>TRBV7-9|TRBJ2-5|NA|NA
TGTGCCAGCAGCTTCGCATATAACTTCGCGGAGACCCAGTACTTC
CASSFAYNFAETQYF
>TRBV27|TRBJ2-2|NA|NA
TGTGCCAGCAGTTTATCGAGGGTCGGGGAGCTGTTTTTT
CASSLSRVGELFF
>TRBV7-9|TRBJ1-3|NA|TRBD1
TGTGCCAGCAGCTCCACAGGGGGGCTTCAAAACACCATATATTTT
CASSSTGGLQNTIYF
>TRBV6-1|TRBJ2-5|NA|NA
TGTGCCAGCAGTCGAACCCCGACAGTTCTTGAGACCCAGTACTTC
CASSRTPTVLETQYF
>TRBV6-6|TRBJ2-7|few|NA
TGTGCCAGCAGTGAGTACTTTGGCGAGCAGTACTTC
CASSEYFGEQYF
>TRBV5-1|TRBJ2-2|NA|TRBD1
TGCGCCAGCCGACAGGGGGTTTTCGGGGAGCTGTTTTTT
CASRQGVFGELFF
>TRBV6-1|TRBJ1-2|NA|NA
TGTGCCAGCAGTGACAGGGTTGGCTACACCTTC
CASSDRVGYTF
>TRBV9|TRBJ2-7|NA|TRBD1
TGTGCCAGCAGCGTAGGCGGGACAGGGGGCTACGAGCAGTACTTC
CASSVGGTGGYEQYF
>TRBV7-8|TRBJ2-2|NA|NA
TGTGCCAGCAGCTTAGTTTCGGGGGTCACCGGGGAGCTGTTTTTT
CASSLVSGVTGELFF
>TRBV15|TRBJ2-7|NA|NA
TGTGCCACCAGCAGGCCTCCTACCTACGAGCAGTACTTC
CATSRPPTYEQYF
>TRBV4-1|TRBJ1-4|NA|NA
TGCGCCAGCGCAGGGGCCCTGAATGAAAAACTGTTTTTT
CASAGALNEKLFF
>TRBV4-2|TRBJ1-2|NA|NA
TGTGCCAGCAGCCAAGCGTCCTATGGCTACACCTTC
CASSQASYGYTF
>TRBV10-3|TRBJ2-3|NA|TRBD2
TGTGCCATCAGTGAGATCGGCGGGGGGTGGACAGATACGCAGTATTTT
CAISEIGGGWTDTQYF
>TRBV6-1|TRBJ2-7|NA|NA
TGTGCCAGCACAGGGCAGACCTACGAGCAGTACTTC
CASTGQTYEQYF
>TRBV9|TRBJ1-1|NA|NA
TGTGCCAGCAGCGCTCCGGGATTGGAAGCTTTCTTT
CASSAPGLEAFF
>TRBV16|TRBJ1-3|NA|TRBD1
TGTGCCAGCAGCCAAAGCACAGGGGAACTCGGAAACACCATATATTTT
CASSQSTGELGNTIYF